A selection of T cell receptor beta chains follows, all from one sample in a study of blood T cell repertoires in COVID-19. Sequenced by immunoSEQ multiplex PCR; TCRdb stores in-frame clones only, minus some. The sample records under 300,000 clones, approximately 82% being singletons. Sequenced material: peripheral blood. The receptors here all came from a man aged 25-45 years who had recovered from COVID-19. The CDR3 runs from the conserved cysteine through the conserved F or W. A D gene is named only where the DNA matches it firmly. Expanded clones get a size class; other rows say once, few or many, or leave the size out.

d_gene	v_gene	len	j_gene	abundance	CDR3nt	CDR3aa
-	TRBV2	14	TRBJ2-7	-	TGTGCCAGCGACACCGAATCCTTCTCCTACGAGCAGTACTTC	CASDTESFSYEQYF
-	TRBV19	13	TRBJ1-5	-	TGTGCCAGTAGTATCCAGGGGCACCAGCCCCAGCATTTT	CASSIQGHQPQHF
-	TRBV2	16	TRBJ2-2	-	TGTGCCAGCAGCCCGGCGTGGGACAAGAACACCGGGGAGCTGTTTTTT	CASSPAWDKNTGELFF
-	TRBV7-9	13	TRBJ1-5	few	TGTGCCAGCAGCCAAGCCCCGGATCAGCCCCAGCATTTT	CASSQAPDQPQHF
-	TRBV9	14	TRBJ2-5	few	TGTGCCAGCAGCGTAGACCCGGGGGAAGAGACCCAGTACTTC	CASSVDPGEETQYF
-	TRBV10-3	13	TRBJ1-1	-	TGTGCCATCAGTGAACTCGTTAACACTGAAGCTTTCTTT	CAISELVNTEAFF
-	TRBV7-3	14	TRBJ2-2	-	TGTGCCAGCAGCTTTCCCGGGGTTCCCGGGGAGCTGTTTTTT	CASSFPGVPGELFF
-	TRBV7-9	16	TRBJ1-6	-	TGTGCCAGCAGCTTAGATGCGTTTGCAGGCGATTCACCCCTCCACTTT	CASSLDAFAGDSPLHF
TRBD1	TRBV24-1	15	TRBJ1-4	-	TGTGCCACCAGTGACTCGGGACAGGGGAATTTAAAACTGTTTTTT	CATSDSGQGNLKLFF
TRBD2	TRBV2	15	TRBJ2-5	-	TGTGCCAGCAGAAAAGAGGGACTAGCGTCGGAGACCCAGTACTTC	CASRKEGLASETQYF
-	TRBV12-5	14	TRBJ1-2	-	TGTGCTAGTGGTTCCACAGGGTCTAACTATGGCTACACCTTC	CASGSTGSNYGYTF
-	TRBV5-1	11	TRBJ2-5	-	TGCGCCAGCAGCCAACAAGAGACCCAGTACTTC	CASSQQETQYF
-	TRBV28	15	TRBJ1-1	-	TGTGCCAGCAGTTTTAGAGGGAATGTCAACACTGAAGCTTTCTTT	CASSFRGNVNTEAFF
-	TRBV10-3	13	TRBJ1-2	once	TGTGCCATCAGCGAGGCTGGCCTCTATGGCTACACCTTC	CAISEAGLYGYTF
TRBD1	TRBV5-4	15	TRBJ1-2	once	TGTGCCAGCAGCCTGAGACAGGGGGCGATCTATGGCTACACCTTC	CASSLRQGAIYGYTF
TRBD2	TRBV7-9	15	TRBJ2-7	-	TGTGCCAGCAGCTTAGCAGCGGGGACCTCCTACGAGCAGTACTTC	CASSLAAGTSYEQYF
TRBD2	TRBV7-6	18	TRBJ2-3	-	TGTGCCAGCAGCTTAGGACTAGCGGGGAATACTTACACAGATACGCAGTATTTT	CASSLGLAGNTYTDTQYF
TRBD1	TRBV19	13	TRBJ1-3	-	TGTGCCAGTAGTATGGACAGGGGAGACACCATATATTTT	CASSMDRGDTIYF
TRBD1	TRBV9	14	TRBJ1-1	-	TGTGCCAGCACGCGAGGGACAGGGGGCACTGAAGCTTTCTTT	CASTRGTGGTEAFF
-	TRBV7-2	14	TRBJ2-7	-	TGTGCCAGCAGCTTTAAAAGACGAGGAGACGAGCAGTACTTC	CASSFKRRGDEQYF
-	TRBV28	15	TRBJ1-6	-	TGTGCCAGCAGTTTTCTTCCGGGGATGGATTCACCCCTCCACTTT	CASSFLPGMDSPLHF
TRBD1	TRBV12-3/TRBV12-4	13	TRBJ1-3	-	TGTGCCAGCAGCGCACAGGGGGTGGACACCATATATTTT	CASSAQGVDTIYF
TRBD2	TRBV10-3	17	TRBJ2-6	-	TGTGCCATCCGGACTAGCGGGGGGGCCGTTGGGGCCAACGTCCTGACTTTC	CAIRTSGGAVGANVLTF
-	TRBV14	16	TRBJ2-5	-	TGTGCCAGCAGCCCCTTGGGGGCGGGCGAACAAGAGACCCAGTACTTC	CASSPLGAGEQETQYF
-	TRBV7-8	12	TRBJ1-3	-	TGTGCCAGCGTTTCGGGGGGAAACACCATATATTTT	CASVSGGNTIYF
-	TRBV19	16	TRBJ2-2	once	TGTGCCAGTAGTATGATAGGGCAGGGGAACGTCGGGGAGCTGTTTTTT	CASSMIGQGNVGELFF
-	TRBV28	13	TRBJ1-3	-	TGTGCCAGCAGTTCGGGGGGGACTGACACCATATATTTT	CASSSGGTDTIYF
-	TRBV18	13	TRBJ1-5	-	TGTGCCAGCTCACCAGGCGAGGCACAGCCCCAGCATTTT	CASSPGEAQPQHF
TRBD1	TRBV4-1	15	TRBJ1-2	-	TGCGCCAGCAGCCAAGAGGGACAGGGTTCCTATGGCTACACCTTC	CASSQEGQGSYGYTF
TRBD2	TRBV6-2/TRBV6-3	16	TRBJ2-3	-	TGTGCCAGCAGTTACTCGGGTCTAGCGGGGACAGATACGCAGTATTTT	CASSYSGLAGTDTQYF
TRBD1	TRBV7-2	14	TRBJ2-1	-	TGTGCCAGCAGCTTAACAGGGGGGATCGATGAGCAGTTCTTC	CASSLTGGIDEQFF
TRBD1	TRBV5-4	14	TRBJ1-3	-	TGTGCCACCCAGGGGGATCCCTCTGGAAACACCATATATTTT	CATQGDPSGNTIYF
-	TRBV10-3	13	TRBJ1-1	-	TGTGCCATCAGTGAAGCTGAGAACACTGAAGCTTTCTTT	CAISEAENTEAFF
-	TRBV11-2	18	TRBJ1-3	many	TGTGCCAGCAGCGAGCGGCAACAGTTTGGGATCTCTGGAAACACCATATATTTT	CASSERQQFGISGNTIYF
TRBD2	TRBV5-6	17	TRBJ2-3	-	TGTGCCAGCAGCTTGCCCCTGAGTAGCGGGATCACAGATACGCAGTATTTT	CASSLPLSSGITDTQYF
TRBD2	TRBV4-2	15	TRBJ2-4	-	TGTGCCAGCAGCCAGGTTAGCGGGGGGTCGAACATTCAGTACTTC	CASSQVSGGSNIQYF
TRBD1	TRBV5-1	16	TRBJ1-5	-	TGCGCCAGCAGCCGGGGGCCAACAGGGGGCCATCAGCCCCAGCATTTT	CASSRGPTGGHQPQHF
TRBD1	TRBV5-5	16	TRBJ1-1	-	TGTGCCAGCAGCCGAAGACAGGGGTCCTACGACACTGAAGCTTTCTTT	CASSRRQGSYDTEAFF
TRBD1	TRBV5-4	14	TRBJ1-2	-	TGTGCCAGCAGCTTGGAAAACAGGGGCTATGGCTACACCTTC	CASSLENRGYGYTF
-	TRBV5-4	16	TRBJ2-2	-	TGTGCCAGCAGTTCACCCTCCCAGGGTAGCACCGGGGAGCTGTTTTTT	CASSSPSQGSTGELFF
-	TRBV5-5	15	TRBJ1-1	-	TGTGCCAGCAGCTTGGCCGGACACCTTAACACTGAAGCTTTCTTT	CASSLAGHLNTEAFF
TRBD1	TRBV3-1/TRBV3-2	16	TRBJ1-4	-	TGTGCCAGCAGCCAAGAACTACAGGGGTTTAATGAAAAACTGTTTTTT	CASSQELQGFNEKLFF
TRBD1	TRBV7-9	14	TRBJ1-4	once	TGTGCCAGCTGTACAGGGGGCTTGAATGAAAAACTGTTTTTT	CASCTGGLNEKLFF
-	TRBV6-5	13	TRBJ1-2	medium-sized	TGTGCCAGCGGGAGCTACGGTCTTGGGGGCTACACCTTC	CASGSYGLGGYTF
-	TRBV4-1	16	TRBJ2-6	-	TGCGCCAGCAGCCAAGGTGAGATCTCTGGGGCCAACGTCCTGACTTTC	CASSQGEISGANVLTF
-	TRBV28	13	TRBJ1-2	-	TGTGCCAGCAGCCAGACAGGTCCCTATGGCTACACCTTC	CASSQTGPYGYTF
-	TRBV5-4	19	TRBJ1-1	-	TGTGCCAGCAGCAAATCATTAGGAGGGGCAGGGAATATGAACACTGAAGCTTTCTTT	CASSKSLGGAGNMNTEAFF
-	TRBV5-4	16	TRBJ2-5	few	TGTGCCAGCAGCCCTAAAGGGGGAGGGGGCCAAGAGACCCAGTACTTC	CASSPKGGGGQETQYF
-	TRBV3-1/TRBV3-2	16	TRBJ1-3	-	TGTGCCAGCAGCCAAGACTCCGAGGAACGGGTGGACACCATATATTTT	CASSQDSEERVDTIYF
-	TRBV11-2	16	TRBJ2-3	-	TGTGCCAGCAGCTTAGGTCAGGGCCCTCTCCCCTACAACGCGTATTTT	CASSLGQGPLPYNAYF
-	TRBV5-4	15	TRBJ2-5	-	TGTGCCAGCAGCCAGGAAGTAAATAGCGAAGAGACCCAGTACTTC	CASSQEVNSEETQYF
-	TRBV9	14	TRBJ1-1	-	TGTGCCAGCAGCGTGGGGCCAGGGAACACTGAAGCTTTCTTT	CASSVGPGNTEAFF
-	TRBV25-1	10	TRBJ1-4	-	TGTGCCAGCAGTGAACGAAAACTGTTTTTT	CASSERKLFF